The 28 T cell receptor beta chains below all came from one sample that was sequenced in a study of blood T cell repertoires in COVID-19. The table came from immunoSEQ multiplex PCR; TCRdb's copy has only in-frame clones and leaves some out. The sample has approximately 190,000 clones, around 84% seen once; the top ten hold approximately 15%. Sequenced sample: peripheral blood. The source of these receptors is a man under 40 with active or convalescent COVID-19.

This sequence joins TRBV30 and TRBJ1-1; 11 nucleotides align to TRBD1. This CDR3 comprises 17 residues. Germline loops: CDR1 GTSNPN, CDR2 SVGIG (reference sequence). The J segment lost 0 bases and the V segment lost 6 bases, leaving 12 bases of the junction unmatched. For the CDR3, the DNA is TGTGCCTGTACGGGACAGGGGGTGCAGTGGATGAACACTGAAGCTTTCTTT. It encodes CACTGQGVQWMNTEAFF.

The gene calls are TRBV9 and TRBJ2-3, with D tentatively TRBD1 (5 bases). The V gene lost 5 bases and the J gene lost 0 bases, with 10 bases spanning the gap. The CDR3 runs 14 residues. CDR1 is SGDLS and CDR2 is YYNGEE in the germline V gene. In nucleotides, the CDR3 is TGTGCCAGCAGAGGGGCAGGGAGCACAGATACGCAGTATTTT. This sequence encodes CASRGAGSTDTQYF.

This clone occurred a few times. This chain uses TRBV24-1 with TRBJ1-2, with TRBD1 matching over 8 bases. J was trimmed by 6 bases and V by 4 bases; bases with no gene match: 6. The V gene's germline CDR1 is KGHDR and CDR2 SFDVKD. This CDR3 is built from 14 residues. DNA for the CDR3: TGTGCCACCAGTGACGTCGGACAGGGTCATGGCTACACCTTC. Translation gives CATSDVGQGHGYTF.

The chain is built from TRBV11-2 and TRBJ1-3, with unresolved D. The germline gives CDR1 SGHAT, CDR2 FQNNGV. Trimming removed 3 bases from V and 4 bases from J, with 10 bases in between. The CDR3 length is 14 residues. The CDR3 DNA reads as TGTGCCAGCAGCTTTACCCGACTCGGAAACACCATATATTTT. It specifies CASSFTRLGNTIYF.

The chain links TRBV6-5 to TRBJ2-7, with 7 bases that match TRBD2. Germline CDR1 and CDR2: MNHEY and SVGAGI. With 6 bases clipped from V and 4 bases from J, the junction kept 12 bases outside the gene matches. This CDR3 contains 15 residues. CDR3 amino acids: CASSLRAGVGYEQYF. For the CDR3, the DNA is TGTGCCAGCAGCCTACGGGCGGGAGTGGGGTACGAGCAGTACTTC.

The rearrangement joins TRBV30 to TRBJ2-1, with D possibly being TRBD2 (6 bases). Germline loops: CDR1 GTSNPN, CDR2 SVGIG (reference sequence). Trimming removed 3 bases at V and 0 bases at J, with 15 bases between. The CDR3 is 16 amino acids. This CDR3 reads CAWREGADRSYNEQFF. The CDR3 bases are TGTGCCTGGAGGGAGGGAGCGGACCGCTCCTACAATGAGCAGTTCTTC.

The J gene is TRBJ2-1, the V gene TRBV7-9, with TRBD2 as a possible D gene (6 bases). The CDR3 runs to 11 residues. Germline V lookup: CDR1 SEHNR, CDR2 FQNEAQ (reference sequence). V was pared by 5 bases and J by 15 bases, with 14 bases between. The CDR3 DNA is TGTGCCAGCAGCCCAACTAGCTTCCTGTTCTTC. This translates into CASSPTSFLFF.

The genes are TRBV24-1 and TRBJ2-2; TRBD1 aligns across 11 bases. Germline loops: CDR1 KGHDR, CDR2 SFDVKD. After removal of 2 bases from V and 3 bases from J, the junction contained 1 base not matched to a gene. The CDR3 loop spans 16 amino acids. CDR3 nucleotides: TGTGCCACCAGTGATTGGACAGGGGGCGACACCGGGGAGCTGTTTTTT. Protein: CATSDWTGGDTGELFF.

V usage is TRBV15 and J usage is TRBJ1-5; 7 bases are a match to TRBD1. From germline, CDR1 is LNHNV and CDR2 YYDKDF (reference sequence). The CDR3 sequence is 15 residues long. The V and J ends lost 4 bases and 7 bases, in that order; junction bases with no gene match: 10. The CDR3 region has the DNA TGTGCCACCAGCAATGCTGACAGGGTAGGACAGCCCCAGCATTTT. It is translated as CATSNADRVGQPQHF.

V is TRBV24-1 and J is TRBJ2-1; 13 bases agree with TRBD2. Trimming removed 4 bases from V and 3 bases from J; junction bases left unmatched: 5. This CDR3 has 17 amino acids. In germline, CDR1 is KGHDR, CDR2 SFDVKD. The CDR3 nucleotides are TGTGCCACCAGTGAGGGGGGACTAGCGGGACTCTACAATGAGCAGTTCTTC. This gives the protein CATSEGGLAGLYNEQFF.

The CDR3 coding sequence is TGCGCCAGCAGCTTGGAAGGGGTCGAGCAGTACTTC. Protein: CASSLEGVEQYF. The chain links TRBV5-1 to TRBJ2-7; possible D gene TRBD1, 5 bases. With 0 bases removed from V and 6 bases from J, the gap between germline ends came to 7 bases. The CDR3 sequence is 12 residues long. CDR1 SGHRS and CDR2 YFSETQ come from the germline V gene.

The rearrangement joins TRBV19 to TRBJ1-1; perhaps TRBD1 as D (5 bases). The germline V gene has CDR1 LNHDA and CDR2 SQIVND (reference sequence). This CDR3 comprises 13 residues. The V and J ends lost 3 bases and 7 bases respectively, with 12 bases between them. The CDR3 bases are TGTGCCAGTAGTATGGTAGCTCAGGGTGAAGCTTTCTTT. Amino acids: CASSMVAQGEAFF.

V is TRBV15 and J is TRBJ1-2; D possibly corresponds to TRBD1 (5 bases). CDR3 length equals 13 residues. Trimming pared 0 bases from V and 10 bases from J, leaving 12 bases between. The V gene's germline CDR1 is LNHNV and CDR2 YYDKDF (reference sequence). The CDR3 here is CATSRDGRGDYTF. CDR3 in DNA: TGTGCCACCAGCAGAGATGGACGGGGGGACTACACCTTC.

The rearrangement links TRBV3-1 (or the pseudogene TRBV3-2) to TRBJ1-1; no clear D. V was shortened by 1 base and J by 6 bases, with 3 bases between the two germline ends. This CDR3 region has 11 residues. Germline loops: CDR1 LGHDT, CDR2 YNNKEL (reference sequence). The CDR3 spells CASSQASEAFF. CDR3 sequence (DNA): TGTGCCAGCAGCCAAGCCTCTGAAGCTTTCTTT.

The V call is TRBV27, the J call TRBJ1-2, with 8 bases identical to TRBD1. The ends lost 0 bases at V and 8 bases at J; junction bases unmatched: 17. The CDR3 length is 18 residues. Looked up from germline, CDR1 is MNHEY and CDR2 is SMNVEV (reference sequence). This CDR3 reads CASSLSPTPFGQGDGYTF. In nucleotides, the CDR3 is TGTGCCAGCAGTTTATCTCCAACCCCTTTTGGACAGGGCGACGGCTACACCTTC.

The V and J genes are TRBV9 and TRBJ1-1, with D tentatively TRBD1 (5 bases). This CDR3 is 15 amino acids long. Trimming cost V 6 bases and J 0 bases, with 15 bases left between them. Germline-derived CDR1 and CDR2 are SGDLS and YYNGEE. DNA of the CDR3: TGTGCCAGCACAGTTCAGGGTTCCATGAACACTGAAGCTTTCTTT. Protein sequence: CASTVQGSMNTEAFF.

The CDR3 loop reads CASRAPEGWATEEKLFF. CDR3 coding DNA: TGTGCCAGCAGGGCCCCTGAGGGTTGGGCGACGGAGGAAAAACTGTTTTTT. V is TRBV25-1 and J is TRBJ1-4; D gene unclear. The V and J ends lost 6 bases and 8 bases respectively, with 25 bases between them. This CDR3 is built from 17 residues. Per the germline V gene, CDR1 is MGHDK and CDR2 is SYGVNS. The whole variable domain, remainder taken from reference TRBV25-1 and TRBJ1-4, is EADIYQTPRYLVIGTGKKITLECSQTMGHDKMYWYQQDPGMELHLIHYSYGVNSTEKGDLSSESTVSRIRTEHFPLTLESARPSHTSQYLCASRAPEGWATEEKLFFGSGTQLSVL.

CDR3 sequence: CASSRGGGQGETQYF. CDR3 coding DNA: TGTGCCAGCAGCCGAGGTGGTGGCCAGGGAGAGACCCAGTACTTC. V usage is TRBV7-6 and J usage is TRBJ2-5; D may be TRBD1 (5 bases). CDR1 is SGHVS and CDR2 is FNYEAQ in the germline V gene. V was shortened by 5 bases and J by 4 bases, with 17 bases between the two germline ends. This CDR3 has 15 residues. The whole variable domain, remainder taken from reference TRBV7-6 and TRBJ2-5, is GAGVSQSPRYKVTKRGQDVALRCDPISGHVSLYWYRQALGQGPEFLTYFNYEAQQDKSGLPNDRFSAERPEGSISTLTIQRTEQRDSAMYRCASSRGGGQGETQYFGPGTRLLVL.

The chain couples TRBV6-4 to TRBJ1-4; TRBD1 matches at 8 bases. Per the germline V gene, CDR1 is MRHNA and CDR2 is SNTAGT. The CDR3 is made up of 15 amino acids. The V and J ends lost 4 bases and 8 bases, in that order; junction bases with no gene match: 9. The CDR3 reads CASSATTGAGEKLFF. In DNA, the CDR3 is TGTGCCAGCAGTGCCACGACAGGGGCGGGAGAAAAACTGTTTTTT.

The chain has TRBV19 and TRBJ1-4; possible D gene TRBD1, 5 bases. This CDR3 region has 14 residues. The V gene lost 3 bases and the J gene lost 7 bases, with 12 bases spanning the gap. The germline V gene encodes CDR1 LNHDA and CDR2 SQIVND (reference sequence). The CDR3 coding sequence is TGTGCCAGTAGTATGGCTCAGGGAGGTGAAAAACTGTTTTTT. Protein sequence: CASSMAQGGEKLFF.

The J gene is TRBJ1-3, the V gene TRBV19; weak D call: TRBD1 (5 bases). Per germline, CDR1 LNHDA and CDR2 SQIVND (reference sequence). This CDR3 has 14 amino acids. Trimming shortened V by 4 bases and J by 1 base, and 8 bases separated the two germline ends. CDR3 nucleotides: TGTGCCAGTAGTACCAGGGTTTCTGGAAACACCATATATTTT. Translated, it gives CASSTRVSGNTIYF.

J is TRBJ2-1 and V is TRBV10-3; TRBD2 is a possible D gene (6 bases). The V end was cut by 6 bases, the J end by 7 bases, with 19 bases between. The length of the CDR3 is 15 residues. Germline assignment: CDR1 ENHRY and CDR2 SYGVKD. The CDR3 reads CAISDTAAGPNEQFF. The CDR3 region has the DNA TGTGCCATCAGCGACACTGCGGCGGGGCCTAATGAGCAGTTCTTC.

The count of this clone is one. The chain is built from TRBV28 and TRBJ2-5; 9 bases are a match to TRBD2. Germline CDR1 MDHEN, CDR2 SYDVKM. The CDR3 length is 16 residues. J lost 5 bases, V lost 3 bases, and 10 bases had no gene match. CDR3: CASSFRGGAELETQYF. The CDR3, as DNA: TGTGCCAGCAGTTTTCGCGGGGGGGCTGAGTTGGAGACCCAGTACTTC.

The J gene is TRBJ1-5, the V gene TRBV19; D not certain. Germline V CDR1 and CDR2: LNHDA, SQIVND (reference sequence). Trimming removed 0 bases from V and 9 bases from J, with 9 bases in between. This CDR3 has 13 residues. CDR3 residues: CASSIEAMWPQHF. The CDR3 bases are TGTGCCAGTAGTATAGAAGCTATGTGGCCCCAGCATTTT.

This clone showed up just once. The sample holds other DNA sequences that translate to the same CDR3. CDR3 in amino acids: CASSEGTGYGYTF. CDR3 nucleotides: TGTGCCAGCAGTGAAGGGACAGGCTATGGCTACACCTTC. This chain links TRBV2 with TRBJ1-2; TRBD1 matches at 7 bases. CDR3 length: 13 amino acids. Germline CDR1 reads SNHLY; CDR2 reads FYNNEI. V was clipped by 1 base and J by 4 bases; unmatched bases: 0.

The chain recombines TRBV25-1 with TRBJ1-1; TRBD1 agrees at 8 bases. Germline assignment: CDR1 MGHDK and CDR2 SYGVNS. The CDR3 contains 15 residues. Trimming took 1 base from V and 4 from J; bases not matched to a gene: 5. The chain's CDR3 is CASSEFNDRGTEAFF. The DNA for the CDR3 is TGTGCCAGCAGTGAATTCAATGACAGGGGCACTGAAGCTTTCTTT. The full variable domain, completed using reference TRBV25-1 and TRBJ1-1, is EADIYQTPRYLVIGTGKKITLECSQTMGHDKMYWYQQDPGMELHLIHYSYGVNSTEKGDLSSESTVSRIRTEHFPLTLESARPSHTSQYLCASSEFNDRGTEAFFGQGTRLTVV.

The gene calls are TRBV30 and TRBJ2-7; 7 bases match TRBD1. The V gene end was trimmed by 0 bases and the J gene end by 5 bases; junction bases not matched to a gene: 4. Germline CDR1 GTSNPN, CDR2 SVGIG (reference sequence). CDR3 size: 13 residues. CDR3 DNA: TGTGCCTGGAGTGTGACAACAGGGGACGAGCAGTACTTC. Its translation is CAWSVTTGDEQYF.

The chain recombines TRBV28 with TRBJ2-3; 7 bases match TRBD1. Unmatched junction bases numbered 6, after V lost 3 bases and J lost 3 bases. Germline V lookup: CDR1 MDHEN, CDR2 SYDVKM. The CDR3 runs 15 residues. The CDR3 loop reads CASSFRTGVTDTQYF. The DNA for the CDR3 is TGTGCCAGCAGTTTTCGGACAGGAGTAACAGATACGCAGTATTTT. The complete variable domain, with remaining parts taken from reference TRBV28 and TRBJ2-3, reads DVKVTQSSRYLVKRTGEKVFLECVQDMDHENMFWYRQDPGLGLRLIYFSYDVKMKEKGDIPEGYSVSREKKERFSLILESASTNQTSMYLCASSFRTGVTDTQYFGPGTRLTVL.